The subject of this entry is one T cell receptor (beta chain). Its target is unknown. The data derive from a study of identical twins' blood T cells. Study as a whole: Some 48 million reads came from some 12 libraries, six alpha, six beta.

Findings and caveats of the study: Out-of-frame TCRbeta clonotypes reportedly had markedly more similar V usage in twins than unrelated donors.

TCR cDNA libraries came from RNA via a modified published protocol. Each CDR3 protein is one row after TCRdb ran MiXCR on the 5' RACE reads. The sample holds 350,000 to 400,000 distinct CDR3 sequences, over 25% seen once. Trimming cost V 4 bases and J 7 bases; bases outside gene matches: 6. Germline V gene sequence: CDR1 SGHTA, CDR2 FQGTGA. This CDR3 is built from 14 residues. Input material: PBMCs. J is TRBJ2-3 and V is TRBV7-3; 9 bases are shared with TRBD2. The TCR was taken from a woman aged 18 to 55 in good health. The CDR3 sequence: CASSSTSGSHTQYF. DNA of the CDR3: TGTGCCAGCAGCTCGACTAGCGGCTCGCATACGCAGTATTTT.